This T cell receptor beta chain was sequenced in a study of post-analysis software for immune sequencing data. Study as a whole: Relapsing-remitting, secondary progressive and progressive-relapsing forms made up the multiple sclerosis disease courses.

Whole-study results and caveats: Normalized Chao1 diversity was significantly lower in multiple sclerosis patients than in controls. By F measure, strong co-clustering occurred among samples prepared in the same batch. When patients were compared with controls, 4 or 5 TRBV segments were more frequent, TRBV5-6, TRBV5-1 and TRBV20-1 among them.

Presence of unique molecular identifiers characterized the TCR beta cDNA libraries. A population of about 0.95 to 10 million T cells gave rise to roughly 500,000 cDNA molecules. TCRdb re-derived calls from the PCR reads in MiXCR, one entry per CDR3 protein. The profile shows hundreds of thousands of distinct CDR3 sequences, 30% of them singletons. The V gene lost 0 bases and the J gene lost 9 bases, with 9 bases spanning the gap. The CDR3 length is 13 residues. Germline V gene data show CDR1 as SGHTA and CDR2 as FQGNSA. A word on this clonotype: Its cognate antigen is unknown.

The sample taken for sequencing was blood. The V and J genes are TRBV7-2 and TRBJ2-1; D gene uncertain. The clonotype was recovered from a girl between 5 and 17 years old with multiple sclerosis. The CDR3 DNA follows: TGTGCCAGCAGCTTAGCGAGATATGGTGAGCAGTTCTTC. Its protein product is CASSLARYGEQFF. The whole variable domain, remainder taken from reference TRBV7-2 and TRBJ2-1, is GAGVSQSPSNKVTEKGKDVELRCDPISGHTALYWYRQSLGQGLEFLIYFQGNSAPDKSGLPSDRFSAERTGGSVSTLTIQRTQQEDSAVYLCASSLARYGEQFFGPGTRLTVL.